This entry lists 18 T cell receptor beta chains sequenced from one sample in a study of cytomegalovirus exposure and HLA in healthy donors. The study ran its PCR with 60 Vbeta and 13 Jbeta primers. Repertoires were generated with immunoSEQ multiplex PCR, while TCRdb's copy carries only in-frame clones and drops some. This table has about 150,000 clones, 60% to 80% appearing once. Sequenced sample: PBMCs. All receptors come from a woman aged 30 to 39 in good health and CMV-seronegative.

As to this clone: Other DNA sequences in the same sample also yield this CDR3. The chain has TRBV5-1 and TRBJ1-1; D possibly corresponds to TRBD1 (5 bases). This CDR3 comprises 14 residues. The germline gives CDR1 SGHRS, CDR2 YFSETQ. Trimming removed 0 bases from V and 1 base from J, with 7 bases in between. CDR3 amino acids: CASSLGTTNTEAFF. In nucleotides, the CDR3 is TGCGCCAGCAGCTTGGGGACAACGAACACTGAAGCTTTCTTT.

V usage is TRBV4-1 and J usage is TRBJ2-1, with a tentative D call TRBD2 (5 bases). V lost 0 bases, J lost 0 bases, and 6 bases lay in between. The germline V gene encodes CDR1 MGHRA and CDR2 YSYEKL. The CDR3 is 15 amino acids. The CDR3 here is CASSQEGSSYNEQFF. CDR3 DNA sequence: TGCGCCAGCAGCCAAGAGGGGAGCTCCTACAATGAGCAGTTCTTC.

The chain combines TRBV6-5 with TRBJ1-2, with a tentative D call TRBD1 (6 bases). Germline V gene sequence: CDR1 MNHEY, CDR2 SVGAGI. The CDR3 contains 14 residues. V gave up 2 bases and J gave up 6 bases, with 13 bases separating them. The CDR3 protein is CASSYGPGVDGYTF. The DNA for the CDR3 is TGTGCCAGCAGTTACGGGCCAGGGGTGGATGGCTACACCTTC.

This clone was counted a few times. V is TRBV27 and J is TRBJ1-2; 7 nucleotides agree with TRBD1. The CDR3 has 13 residues. J was trimmed by 5 bases and V by 6 bases; bases with no gene match: 6. Germline V CDR1 and CDR2: MNHEY, SMNVEV (reference sequence). DNA of the CDR3: TGTGCCAGCAGACCCCAGGGGGAATATGGCTACACCTTC. Translating gives CASRPQGEYGYTF.

The gene calls are TRBV18 and TRBJ1-2; the match to TRBD1 covers 7 bases. This CDR3 contains 15 residues. Germline values: CDR1 KGHSH, CDR2 LQKENI. With V trimmed by 6 bases and J by 0 bases, 7 bases remained unmatched. The CDR3 DNA follows: TGTGCCAGCTCCGAAGTAGGACAGGCTAACTATGGCTACACCTTC. Translation gives CASSEVGQANYGYTF.

CDR3 residues: CASSSDRDGYTF. CDR3 nucleotides: TGTGCCAGCAGCTCGGACAGAGATGGCTACACCTTC. The chain is built from TRBV5-7 and TRBJ1-2, with TRBD1 as a possible D gene (6 bases). TRBV5-7 is an ORF, with its function uncertain. There are 12 residues in the CDR3. Trimming took 3 bases from V and 6 from J, leaving 9 bases between them.

There are a few counts of this clone. The chain recombines TRBV4-3 with TRBJ2-5, with a possible D match to TRBD2 (5 bases). V was pared by 0 bases and J by 2 bases, with 10 bases between. The CDR3 runs to 15 residues. Germline V gene sequence: CDR1 LGHNA, CDR2 YSLEER. CDR3 DNA: TGCGCCAGCAGCCAAGAAAGACGGAGGCAAGAGACCCAGTACTTC. This codes for CASSQERRRQETQYF.

This clone was found a few times. The V call is TRBV5-6, the J call TRBJ2-1; TRBD2 matches at 9 bases. This CDR3 spans 15 amino acids. In germline, CDR1 is SGHDT, CDR2 YYEEEE. The V segment lost 6 bases and the J segment 7 bases; nucleotides outside the gene matches: 11. DNA for the CDR3: TGTGCCAGCACCTCTCGCGGGGGGGCTTTTAATGAGCAGTTCTTC. This encodes CASTSRGGAFNEQFF.

This sequence joins TRBV7-8 and TRBJ1-1; 7 bases agree with TRBD1. Germline trimming cut 5 bases from V and 5 bases from J; bases unmatched to any gene: 8. CDR1 SGHVS and CDR2 FQNEAQ come from the germline V gene. The CDR3 is 14 amino acids. The CDR3: CASSVDRVVTEAFF. As DNA, the CDR3 is TGTGCCAGCAGCGTTGACAGGGTTGTAACTGAAGCTTTCTTT. Complete variable domain (other parts from reference TRBV7-8 and TRBJ1-1): GAGVSQSPRYKVAKRGQDVALRCDPISGHVSLFWYQQALGQGPEFLTYFQNEAQLDKSGLPSDRFFAERPEGSVSTLKIQRTQQEDSAVYLCASSVDRVVTEAFFGQGTRLTVV.

A few counts support this clone. The chain combines TRBV6-6 with TRBJ2-1, with 8 positions matching TRBD2. V lost 7 bases to trimming and J lost 2 bases; unmatched junction nucleotides: 4. Germline V gene data show CDR1 as MNHNY and CDR2 as SVGAGI (reference sequence). The CDR3 extends over 14 amino acids. The CDR3: CASTQAGAYNEQFF. The CDR3 DNA reads TGTGCCAGCACCCAAGCGGGGGCCTACAATGAGCAGTTCTTC.

The chain combines TRBV5-4 with TRBJ2-1; possible D gene TRBD1, 6 bases. The CDR3 is 16 amino acids. Germline V CDR1 and CDR2: SGHNT, YYREEE (reference sequence). V gave up 0 bases and J gave up 8 bases, with 18 bases separating them. The CDR3 is CASSLEPGIRGHEQFF. The CDR3 DNA reads TGTGCCAGCAGCTTGGAGCCCGGGATCAGGGGCCATGAGCAGTTCTTC.

A word on this clone: Other DNA variants within this sample encode the same CDR3. The gene calls are TRBV6-5 and TRBJ1-1, with D maybe TRBD1 (6 bases). The CDR3 is 13 residues long. Germline V CDR1 and CDR2: MNHEY, SVGAGI. Trimming shortened V by 2 bases and J by 5 bases, and 9 bases separated the two germline ends. The chain's CDR3 is CASSYPGQTEAFF. The CDR3 DNA reads as TGTGCCAGCAGTTACCCCGGACAGACTGAAGCTTTCTTT.

The gene calls are TRBV29-1 and TRBJ2-5, with D perhaps TRBD2 (5 bases). The CDR3 extends over 12 amino acids. The V gene lost 4 bases and the J gene lost 5 bases, with 11 bases spanning the gap. Germline V gene sequence: CDR1 SQVTM, CDR2 ANQGSEA. DNA for the CDR3: TGCAGCGTTGTCGAGGGATGGGAGACCCAGTACTTC. Its protein product is CSVVEGWETQYF.

The genes are TRBV4-3 and TRBJ1-5; 8 bases align to TRBD1. V shed 1 base and J 2 bases; nucleotides not matched to a gene: 4. Germline assignment: CDR1 LGHNA and CDR2 YSLEER. The CDR3 contains 16 residues. This chain's CDR3 is CASSQGTGLGNQPQHF. The CDR3 DNA is TGCGCCAGCAGCCAAGGGACAGGGTTGGGCAATCAGCCCCAGCATTTT.

This chain uses TRBV28 with TRBJ2-1; D remains unclear. V was trimmed by 3 bases and J by 6 bases, leaving 9 bases between them. Germline-derived CDR1 and CDR2 are MDHEN and SYDVKM. The CDR3 consists of 13 residues. The DNA of the CDR3 is TGTGCCAGCAGTTTGCTAGGATTCAATGAGCAGTTCTTC. Protein sequence: CASSLLGFNEQFF.

The chain couples TRBV29-1 to TRBJ2-1; 7 nucleotides agree with TRBD1. With V trimmed by 5 bases and J by 3 bases, 7 bases remained unmatched. The length of the CDR3 is 14 residues. Germline CDR1 is SQVTM and CDR2 is ANQGSEA. Here the CDR3 reads CSVLLTGIYNEQFF. Written as DNA, the CDR3 is TGCAGCGTTCTCCTGACAGGGATCTACAATGAGCAGTTCTTC.

The V and J genes are TRBV19 and TRBJ2-7; D ambiguous. CDR1 is LNHDA, CDR2 SQIVND, per germline (reference sequence). The CDR3 is 13 residues long. With 10 bases removed from V and 4 bases from J, the gap between germline ends came to 17 bases. The CDR3 is CATSKSKSYEQYF. In nucleotides, the CDR3 is TGTGCCACCTCTAAAAGCAAGAGTTACGAGCAGTACTTC.

The genes are TRBV18 and TRBJ1-4, with TRBD1 matching over 7 bases. V lost 4 bases to trimming and J lost 8 bases; unmatched junction nucleotides: 13. CDR1 is KGHSH and CDR2 is LQKENI in the germline V gene. This CDR3 spans 16 amino acids. The CDR3 DNA reads TGTGCCAGCTCACTCACGATCCGGGACAGTAAAGAAAAACTGTTTTTT. Encoded protein: CASSLTIRDSKEKLFF.